The clone carrying this T cell receptor (beta chain) was seen a single time. Its antigen is not identified. Germline V gives CDR1 GTSNPN, CDR2 SVGIG (reference sequence). CDR3 length equals 14 residues. V gave up 4 bases and J gave up 2 bases, with 11 bases separating them. This entry comes from a study of shared clonotypes between healthy human individuals. Study-wide context: Every donor yielded three CD4 naive, three CD4 memory, two CD8 naive and one CD8 memory plate.

Replicate PCRs for sorted subsets used around 200 ng DNA; this equaled tens of thousands of T cell genomes. Using immunoSEQ multiplex PCR, the repertoire was profiled, and TCRdb retains in-frame clones only, with some absent. The profile shows approximately 980,000 clones, less than 85% of them singletons. The study's findings and limits: Sharing across four donors was highest in naive CD4 (around 5%) and lowest in memory CD8 (0.4%).

The donors were all Caucasian adults (living in Nashville, Tennessee). The source of this sequence is a man aged 18 to 35 in good health. The chain has TRBV30 and TRBJ2-2; D is possibly TRBD1 (7 bases). What was sequenced was memory CD4+ T cells sorted from blood. This sample's subset: CD45RA-negative fraction. This CDR3 is CAWTGGSNTGELFF. In DNA form, the CDR3 reads TGTGCCTGGACAGGGGGGAGTAACACCGGGGAGCTGTTTTTT.